Below are 23 T cell receptor beta chains sequenced from a single sample in a study of blood T cell repertoires in COVID-19. The method was immunoSEQ multiplex PCR; TCRdb's version includes in-frame clones alone and lacks a portion of them. The profile covers fewer than 400,000 clones, with 75% to 90% appearing a single time and 2.5% to 3.5% taken by the ten largest. Sequenced input: peripheral blood. These receptors were taken from a woman in her 30s with COVID-19, enrolled during active disease.

The V gene is TRBV3-1 (or the pseudogene TRBV3-2), the J gene TRBJ2-7, with TRBD2 as a possible D gene (5 bases). Germline V gene sequence: CDR1 LGHDT, CDR2 YNNKEL (reference sequence). V shed 0 bases and J shed 2 bases, with 14 bases lying between them. The CDR3 runs to 16 residues. CDR3 sequence: CASSQDLNSATYEQYF. CDR3 DNA sequence: TGTGCCAGCAGCCAAGATCTGAATAGCGCAACCTACGAGCAGTACTTC.

CDR3 coding DNA: TGTGCCAGCAGCCCTAGTGTAGCGGGAGGGCCGGGAGATACGCAGTATTTT. Protein: CASSPSVAGGPGDTQYF. The J gene is TRBJ2-3, the V gene TRBV5-5; the match to TRBD2 covers 11 bases. Germline V gene sequence: CDR1 SGHKS, CDR2 YYEKEE (reference sequence). With 4 bases clipped from V and 5 bases from J, the junction kept 12 bases outside the gene matches. CDR3 length: 17 residues.

The rearrangement uses TRBV19 and TRBJ2-7, with D possibly being TRBD2 (6 bases). The CDR3 has 14 amino acids. Trimming left V 5 bases short and J 4 bases short, with 15 bases between. Germline lookup yields CDR1 LNHDA and CDR2 SQIVND (reference sequence). In DNA form, the CDR3 reads TGTGCCAGTAGTGCCCAACTAGCTGGGTACGAGCAGTACTTC. This encodes CASSAQLAGYEQYF.

The gene calls are TRBV5-1 and TRBJ1-2, with D tentatively TRBD1 (5 bases). V was clipped by 3 bases and J by 8 bases, with 17 bases between them. The CDR3 spans 14 residues. CDR1 and CDR2 (germline): SGHRS, YFSETQ. The CDR3 DNA is TGCGCCAGCAGCTCCGGACGGGGGGGAGGAGGCTACACCTTC. Translated, it gives CASSSGRGGGGYTF.

J is TRBJ1-2 and V is TRBV19; D remains unclear. CDR1 is LNHDA, CDR2 SQIVND, per germline (reference sequence). V lost 7 bases and J lost 7, with 13 bases in between. The CDR3 is 12 amino acids. The CDR3 loop is CASKMGSTGYTF. CDR3 nucleotides: TGTGCCAGTAAGATGGGGAGCACTGGCTACACCTTC. Variable domain in full (rest from reference TRBV19 and TRBJ1-2): DGGITQSPKYLFRKEGQNVTLSCEQNLNHDAMYWYRQDPGQGLRLIYYSQIVNDFQKGDIAEGYSVSREKKESFPLTVTSAQKNPTAFYLCASKMGSTGYTFGSGTRLTVV.

The chain couples TRBV3-1 (or the pseudogene TRBV3-2) to TRBJ2-7, with TRBD1 identical over 7 bases. CDR3 length: 13 amino acids. J gave up 2 bases and V 6 bases, and 4 bases lay outside the gene matches. Per germline, CDR1 LGHDT and CDR2 YNNKEL (reference sequence). The CDR3: CASRLGQTYEQYF. CDR3 coding DNA: TGTGCCAGCAGACTGGGACAGACCTACGAGCAGTACTTC.

The rearrangement links TRBV2 to TRBJ2-2; possible D gene TRBD2, 7 bases. Germline V gene data show CDR1 as SNHLY and CDR2 as FYNNEI. CDR3 length: 15 residues. The V end lost 6 bases, the J end lost 6 bases, and 17 bases lay between the germline ends. The CDR3 DNA reads as TGTGCCAGCAGCAAAACGAGGGAGGGGGCCGGGGAGCTGTTTTTT. This gives the protein CASSKTREGAGELFF. The whole variable domain, filled in from reference TRBV2 and TRBJ2-2, reads EPEVTQTPSHQVTQMGQEVILRCVPISNHLYFYWYRQILGQKVEFLVSFYNNEISEKSEIFDDQFSVERPDGSNFTLKIRSTKLEDSAMYFCASSKTREGAGELFFGEGSRLTVL.

The rearrangement uses TRBV4-2 and TRBJ2-1; the match to TRBD2 covers 9 bases. The CDR3 loop spans 15 amino acids. With V trimmed by 2 bases and J by 2 bases, 1 base remained unmatched. Germline loops: CDR1 LGHNA, CDR2 YNFKEQ. This CDR3 reads CASSQLAGTYNEQFF. The CDR3 DNA is TGTGCCAGCAGCCAACTAGCGGGAACCTACAATGAGCAGTTCTTC.

This chain uses TRBV2 with TRBJ1-4; TRBD1 aligns across 8 bases. The V segment lost 8 bases and the J segment 3 bases; nucleotides outside the gene matches: 2. Germline values: CDR1 SNHLY, CDR2 FYNNEI. CDR3 length equals 13 residues. The CDR3 DNA reads as TGTGCCAGCCGACAGGGGCCTAATGAAAAACTGTTTTTT. Encoded protein: CASRQGPNEKLFF.

The chain employs TRBV5-5 and TRBJ2-2; no clear D gene. Trimming removed 4 bases from V and 5 bases from J, with 12 bases in between. The CDR3 spans 14 residues. Germline V gives CDR1 SGHKS, CDR2 YYEKEE (reference sequence). CDR3 in DNA: TGTGCCAGCAGCGGGTCCTTCGGGACCGGGGAGCTGTTTTTT. Its translation is CASSGSFGTGELFF.

This rearrangement joins TRBV18 to TRBJ1-5; the D gene is possibly TRBD1 (5 bases). The CDR3 spans 17 residues. The germline V gene has CDR1 KGHSH and CDR2 LQKENI. The germline V and J ends were trimmed by 4 bases and 2 bases, with 18 bases remaining between them. CDR3 in amino acids: CASSLADGRGGNQPQHF. The CDR3 coding sequence is TGTGCCAGCTCACTAGCGGACGGGAGGGGTGGCAATCAGCCCCAGCATTTT. Full variable domain (missing parts from reference TRBV18 and TRBJ1-5): NAGVMQNPRHLVRRRGQEARLRCSPMKGHSHVYWYRQLPEEGLKFMVYLQKENIIDESGMPKERFSAEFPKEGPSILRIQQVVRGDSAAYFCASSLADGRGGNQPQHFGDGTRLSIL.

The CDR3 coding sequence is TGTGCCAGCAACCTTCCCAGATCTTATGGCTACACCTTC. This gives the protein CASNLPRSYGYTF. The rearrangement links TRBV6-5 to TRBJ1-2; D call uncertain. The CDR3 length is 13 residues. V lost 7 bases, J lost 5 bases, and 14 bases lay in between. The V gene's germline CDR1 is MNHEY and CDR2 SVGAGI.

In its sample, this clone was seen once. The chain carries TRBV19 and TRBJ2-2; 11 bases are shared with TRBD2. The V gene's germline CDR1 is LNHDA and CDR2 SQIVND (reference sequence). The CDR3 has 16 residues. V was pared by 6 bases and J by 0 bases, with 3 bases of the junction left unmatched. The CDR3 nucleotides read TGTGCCAGTAGCTTGGGACTAGCGGCGAACACCGGGGAGCTGTTTTTT. Residues: CASSLGLAANTGELFF. Looking up the rest from reference TRBV19 and TRBJ2-2 gives the full variable domain: DGGITQSPKYLFRKEGQNVTLSCEQNLNHDAMYWYRQDPGQGLRLIYYSQIVNDFQKGDIAEGYSVSREKKESFPLTVTSAQKNPTAFYLCASSLGLAANTGELFFGEGSRLTVL.

This clone has only one observation. This chain uses TRBV6-5 with TRBJ1-2, with TRBD1 matching over 9 bases. The germline V gene encodes CDR1 MNHEY and CDR2 SVGAGI. The CDR3 is 15 amino acids. Trimming cost V 10 bases and J 2 bases; bases outside gene matches: 11. DNA of the CDR3: TGTGCCATAGAGTCTGGGACAGGGAAGAACTATGGCTACACCTTC. Protein: CAIESGTGKNYGYTF.

V and J are TRBV30 and TRBJ1-1; 7 bases align to TRBD1. CDR1 and CDR2 from the germline V gene are GTSNPN and SVGIG (reference sequence). There are 12 residues in the CDR3. After removal of 7 bases from V and 4 bases from J, the junction contained 6 bases not matched to a gene. The CDR3 nucleotides read TGTGCCTTGGACAGGACCCTCACTGAAGCTTTCTTT. Amino acid sequence: CALDRTLTEAFF.

This rearrangement joins TRBV19 to TRBJ1-2; 9 bases are a match to TRBD1. Germline CDR1 LNHDA, CDR2 SQIVND (reference sequence). With 6 bases clipped from V and 2 bases from J, the junction kept 1 base outside the gene matches. The CDR3 covers 13 residues. The CDR3 DNA reads TGTGCCAGTAGCGGACAGGGGAACTATGGCTACACCTTC. This gives the protein CASSGQGNYGYTF.

The chain recombines TRBV5-1 with TRBJ2-3, with 8 bases fitting TRBD2. V shed 0 bases, J shed 6 bases, and the junction held 9 bases outside the gene matches. The CDR3 has 16 amino acids. The V gene's germline CDR1 is SGHRS and CDR2 YFSETQ. This CDR3 is CASSLGIERESDTQYF. DNA for the CDR3: TGCGCCAGCAGCTTGGGTATTGAGCGGGAGTCTGATACGCAGTATTTT.

This clone was counted between two and nine times. Here the CDR3 DNA reads TGTGCCAGCAGCCTCCCCGCAGGGTCGGGCACTGAAGCTTTCTTT. This encodes CASSLPAGSGTEAFF. The chain recombines TRBV7-8 with TRBJ1-1, with D perhaps matching TRBD1 (5 bases). CDR1 and CDR2 from the germline V gene are SGHVS and FQNEAQ. V lost 5 bases and J 4 bases, leaving 17 bases between the germline ends. This CDR3 spans 15 amino acids.

This clone was detected only once. The chain joins TRBV30 to TRBJ1-2; 8 bases agree with TRBD1. The CDR3 length is 13 residues. Germline values: CDR1 GTSNPN, CDR2 SVGIG (reference sequence). The V and J ends lost 5 bases and 8 bases, in that order; junction bases with no gene match: 10. The CDR3 reads CAWGTGQGRGYTF. The CDR3 DNA reads TGTGCCTGGGGAACAGGACAGGGTCGAGGCTACACCTTC.

This clone has a handful of counts. The same CDR3 can be traced to other DNA sequences in this sample. The rearrangement joins TRBV5-1 to TRBJ2-1, with TRBD2 matching 10 bases. Germline-derived CDR1 and CDR2 are SGHRS and YFSETQ. The CDR3 length is 16 residues. With V trimmed by 0 bases and J by 6 bases, 6 bases remained unmatched. CDR3 region: CASSLGTSGISNEQFF. The CDR3 DNA follows: TGCGCCAGCAGCTTGGGAACTAGCGGGATTTCCAATGAGCAGTTCTTC.

Turning to this clone: This specimen includes other DNA sequences encoding the same CDR3. The chain combines TRBV19 with TRBJ1-5; D not resolved. The CDR3 loop spans 14 amino acids. The V end lost 1 base, the J end lost 2 bases, and 6 bases lay between the germline ends. Germline CDR1 reads LNHDA; CDR2 reads SQIVND (reference sequence). The CDR3 sequence is CASSIAGGNQPQHF. The CDR3 bases are TGTGCCAGTAGTATAGCTGGAGGCAATCAGCCCCAGCATTTT.

The V gene is TRBV13, the J gene TRBJ1-4; D is unresolved. The germline gives CDR1 PRHDT, CDR2 FYEKMQ (reference sequence). Trimming took off 5 bases at V and 13 bases at J, with 23 bases between the two ends. The CDR3 length is 15 residues. The DNA for the CDR3 is TGTGCCAGCAGCCAGACCGGAGACGGAATGAAAAGACTGTTTTTT. Amino acids: CASSQTGDGMKRLFF.

The chain links TRBV10-3 to TRBJ2-3; TRBD2 aligns across 7 bases. The V and J ends lost 6 bases and 2 bases, in that order; junction bases with no gene match: 5. CDR3 length equals 14 residues. Germline CDR1 and CDR2: ENHRY and SYGVKD. The CDR3 DNA follows: TGTGCCATCAGCCCTGGGACTAACACAGATACGCAGTATTTT. Translating gives CAISPGTNTDTQYF.